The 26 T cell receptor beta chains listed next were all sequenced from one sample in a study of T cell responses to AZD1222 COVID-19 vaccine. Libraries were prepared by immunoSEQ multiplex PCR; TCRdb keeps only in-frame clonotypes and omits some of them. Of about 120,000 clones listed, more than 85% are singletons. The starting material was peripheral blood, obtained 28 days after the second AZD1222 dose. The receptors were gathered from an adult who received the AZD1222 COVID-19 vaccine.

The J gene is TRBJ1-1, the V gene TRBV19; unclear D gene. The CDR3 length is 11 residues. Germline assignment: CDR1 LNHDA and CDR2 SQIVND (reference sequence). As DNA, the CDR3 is TGTGCTCCTAAAATGAACACTGAAGCTTTCTTT. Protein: CAPKMNTEAFF.

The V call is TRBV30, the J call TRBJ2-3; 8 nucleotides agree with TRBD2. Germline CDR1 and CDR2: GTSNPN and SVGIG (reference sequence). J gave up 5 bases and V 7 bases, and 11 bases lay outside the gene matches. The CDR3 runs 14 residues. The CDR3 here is CASRGGLGGDTQYF. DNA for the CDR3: TGTGCCTCCCGGGGGGGACTCGGGGGAGATACGCAGTATTTT.

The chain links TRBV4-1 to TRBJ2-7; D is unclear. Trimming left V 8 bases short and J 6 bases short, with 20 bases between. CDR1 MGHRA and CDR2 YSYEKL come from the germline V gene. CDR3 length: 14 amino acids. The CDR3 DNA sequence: TGCGCCAGCGCCTCATGGGCAGGAGCCGGCGAGCAGTACTTC. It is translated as CASASWAGAGEQYF.

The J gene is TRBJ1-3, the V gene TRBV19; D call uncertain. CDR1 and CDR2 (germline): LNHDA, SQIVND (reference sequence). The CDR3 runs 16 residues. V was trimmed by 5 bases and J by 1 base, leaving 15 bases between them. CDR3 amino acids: CASSGPFGVSGNTIYF. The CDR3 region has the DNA TGTGCCAGTAGTGGGCCCTTCGGGGTTTCTGGAAACACCATATATTTT.

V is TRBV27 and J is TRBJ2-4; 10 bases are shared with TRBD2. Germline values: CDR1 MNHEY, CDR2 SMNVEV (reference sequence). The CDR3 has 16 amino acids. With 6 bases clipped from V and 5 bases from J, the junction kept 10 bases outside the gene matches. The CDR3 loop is CASRVYSGGTQNIQYF. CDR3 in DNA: TGTGCCAGCAGGGTTTATAGCGGGGGGACACAAAACATTCAGTACTTC.

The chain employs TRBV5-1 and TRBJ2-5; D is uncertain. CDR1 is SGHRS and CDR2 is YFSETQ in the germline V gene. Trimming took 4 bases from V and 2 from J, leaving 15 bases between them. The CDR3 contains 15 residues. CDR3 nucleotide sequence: TGCGCCAGCAGCCGCTCCGACCGCGGTCAAGAGACCCAGTACTTC. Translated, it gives CASSRSDRGQETQYF.

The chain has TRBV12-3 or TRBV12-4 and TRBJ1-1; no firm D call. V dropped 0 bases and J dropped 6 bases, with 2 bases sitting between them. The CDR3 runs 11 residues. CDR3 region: CASSLAAEAFF. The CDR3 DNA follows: TGTGCCAGCAGTTTAGCGGCTGAAGCTTTCTTT.

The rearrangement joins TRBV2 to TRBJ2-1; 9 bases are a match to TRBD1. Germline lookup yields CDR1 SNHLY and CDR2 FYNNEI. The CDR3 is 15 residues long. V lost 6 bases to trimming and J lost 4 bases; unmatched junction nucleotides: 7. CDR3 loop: CASRVDRGGYNEQFF. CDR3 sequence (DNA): TGTGCCAGCAGAGTGGACAGGGGTGGTTACAATGAGCAGTTCTTC. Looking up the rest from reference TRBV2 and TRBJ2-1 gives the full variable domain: EPEVTQTPSHQVTQMGQEVILRCVPISNHLYFYWYRQILGQKVEFLVSFYNNEISEKSEIFDDQFSVERPDGSNFTLKIRSTKLEDSAMYFCASRVDRGGYNEQFFGPGTRLTVL.

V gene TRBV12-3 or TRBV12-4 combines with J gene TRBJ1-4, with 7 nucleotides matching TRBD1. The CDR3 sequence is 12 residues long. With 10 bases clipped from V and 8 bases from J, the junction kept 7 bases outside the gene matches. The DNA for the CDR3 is TGTGCCACCACAGGGGACGGGGAAAAACTGTTTTTT. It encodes CATTGDGEKLFF.

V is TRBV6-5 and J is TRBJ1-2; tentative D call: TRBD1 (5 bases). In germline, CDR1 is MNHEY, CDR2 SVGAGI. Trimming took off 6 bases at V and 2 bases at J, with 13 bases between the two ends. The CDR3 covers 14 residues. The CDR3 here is CASRNFDRNYGYTF. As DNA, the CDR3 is TGTGCCAGCAGGAACTTTGACAGAAACTATGGCTACACCTTC.

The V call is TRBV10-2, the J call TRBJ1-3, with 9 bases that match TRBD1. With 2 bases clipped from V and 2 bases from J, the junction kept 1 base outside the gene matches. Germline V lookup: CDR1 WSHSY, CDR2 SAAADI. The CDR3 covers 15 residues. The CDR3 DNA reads TGCGCCAGCAGTGAGGGGACAGGGCCTGGAAACACCATATATTTT. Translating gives CASSEGTGPGNTIYF.

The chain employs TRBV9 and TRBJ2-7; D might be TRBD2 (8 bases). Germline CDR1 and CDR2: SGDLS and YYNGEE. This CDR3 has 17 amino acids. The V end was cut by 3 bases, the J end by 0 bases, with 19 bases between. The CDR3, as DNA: TGTGCCAGCAGCGGCGGACAGGTGGGGACTAGCTCCTACGAGCAGTACTTC. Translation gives CASSGGQVGTSSYEQYF.

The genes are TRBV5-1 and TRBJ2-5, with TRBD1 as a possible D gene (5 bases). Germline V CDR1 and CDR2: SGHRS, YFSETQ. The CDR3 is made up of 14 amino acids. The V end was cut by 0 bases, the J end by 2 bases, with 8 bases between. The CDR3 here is CASSLVGQQETQYF. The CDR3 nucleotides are TGCGCCAGCAGCTTGGTAGGACAACAAGAGACCCAGTACTTC.

The CDR3 spells CASSFTGYTEAFF. Written as DNA, the CDR3 is TGTGCCAGCAGTTTTACAGGTTACACTGAAGCTTTCTTT. The V and J genes are TRBV6-5 and TRBJ1-1; possible D gene TRBD1, 5 bases. The germline V and J ends were trimmed by 4 bases and 3 bases, with 9 bases remaining between them. This CDR3 is 13 amino acids long. CDR1 and CDR2 from the germline V gene are MNHEY and SVGAGI.

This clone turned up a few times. This chain's CDR3 is CASSDLTGSPLHF. In DNA, the CDR3 is TGTGCCAGCAGTGACCTGACAGGTTCACCCCTCCACTTT. The V gene is TRBV6-1, the J gene TRBJ1-6, with D perhaps matching TRBD1 (6 bases). CDR1 MNHNS and CDR2 SASEGT come from the germline V gene. The CDR3 has 13 amino acids. Deletions cut 3 bases from V and 9 bases from J, with 9 bases between.

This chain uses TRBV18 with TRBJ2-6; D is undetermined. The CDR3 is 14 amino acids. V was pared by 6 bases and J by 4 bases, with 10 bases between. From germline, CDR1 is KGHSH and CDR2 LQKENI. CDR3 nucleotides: TGTGCCAGCTCCGGAAGTCTAGGGGCCAACGTCCTGACTTTC. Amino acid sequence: CASSGSLGANVLTF.

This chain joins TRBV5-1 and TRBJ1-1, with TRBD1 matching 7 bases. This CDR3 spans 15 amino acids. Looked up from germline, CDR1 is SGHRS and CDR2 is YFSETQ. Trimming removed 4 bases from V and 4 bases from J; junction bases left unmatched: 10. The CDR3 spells CASSVYRGRSTEAFF. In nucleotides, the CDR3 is TGCGCCAGCAGCGTCTACAGGGGAAGGAGCACTGAAGCTTTCTTT.

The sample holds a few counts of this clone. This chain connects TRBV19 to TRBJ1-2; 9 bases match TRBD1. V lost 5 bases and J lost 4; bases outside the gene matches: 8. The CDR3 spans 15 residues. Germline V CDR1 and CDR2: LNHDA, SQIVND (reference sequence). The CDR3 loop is CASSVQGAGLYGYTF. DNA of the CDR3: TGTGCCAGTAGTGTACAGGGGGCGGGCCTCTATGGCTACACCTTC. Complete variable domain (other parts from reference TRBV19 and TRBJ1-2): DGGITQSPKYLFRKEGQNVTLSCEQNLNHDAMYWYRQDPGQGLRLIYYSQIVNDFQKGDIAEGYSVSREKKESFPLTVTSAQKNPTAFYLCASSVQGAGLYGYTFGSGTRLTVV.

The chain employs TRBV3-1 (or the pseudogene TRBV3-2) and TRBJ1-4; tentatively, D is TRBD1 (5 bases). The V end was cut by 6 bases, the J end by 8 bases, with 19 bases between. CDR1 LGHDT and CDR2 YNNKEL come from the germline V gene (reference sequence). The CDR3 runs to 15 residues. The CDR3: CASRNSGGPGEKLFF. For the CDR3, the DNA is TGTGCCAGCAGAAACAGTGGGGGACCCGGGGAAAAACTGTTTTTT.

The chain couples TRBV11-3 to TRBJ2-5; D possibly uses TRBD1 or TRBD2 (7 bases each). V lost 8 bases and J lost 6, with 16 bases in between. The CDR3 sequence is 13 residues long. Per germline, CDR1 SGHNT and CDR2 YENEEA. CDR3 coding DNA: TGTGCCAGCGCCCAGGGGGGGGCGAAGACCCAGTACTTC. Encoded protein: CASAQGGAKTQYF.

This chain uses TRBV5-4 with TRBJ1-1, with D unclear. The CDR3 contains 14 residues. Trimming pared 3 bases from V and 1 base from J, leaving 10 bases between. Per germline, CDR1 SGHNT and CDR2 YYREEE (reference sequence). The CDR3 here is CASSYGLGNTEAFF. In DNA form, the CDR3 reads TGTGCCAGCAGCTACGGGTTGGGGAACACTGAAGCTTTCTTT.

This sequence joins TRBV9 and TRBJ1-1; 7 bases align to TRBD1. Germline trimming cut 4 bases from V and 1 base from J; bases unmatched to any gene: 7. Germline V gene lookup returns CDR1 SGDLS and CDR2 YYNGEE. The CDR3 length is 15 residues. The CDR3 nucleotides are TGTGCCAGCAGCCCCAGGGGGACTGGGAACACTGAAGCTTTCTTT. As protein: CASSPRGTGNTEAFF.

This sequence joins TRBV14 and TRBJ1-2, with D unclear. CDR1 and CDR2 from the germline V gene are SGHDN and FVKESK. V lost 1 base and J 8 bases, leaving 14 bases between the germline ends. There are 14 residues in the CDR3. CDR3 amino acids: CASSQGPPPGGYTF. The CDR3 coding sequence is TGTGCCAGCAGCCAAGGGCCCCCCCCGGGGGGCTACACCTTC.

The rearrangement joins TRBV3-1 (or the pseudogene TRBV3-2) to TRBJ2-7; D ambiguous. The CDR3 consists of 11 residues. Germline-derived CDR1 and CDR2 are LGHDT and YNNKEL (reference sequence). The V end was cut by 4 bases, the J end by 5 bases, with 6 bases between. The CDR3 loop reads CASSRNNEQYF. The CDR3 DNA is TGTGCCAGCAGCCGAAATAACGAGCAGTACTTC.

The CDR3 DNA is TGCGCCAGCAGCCACCCTGAAGGGACGCCCTTGTACGAGCAGTACTTC. Amino acid sequence: CASSHPEGTPLYEQYF. The rearrangement uses TRBV4-1 and TRBJ2-7; perhaps D is TRBD1 or TRBD2 (5 bases each). The V gene's germline CDR1 is MGHRA and CDR2 YSYEKL. The CDR3 extends over 16 amino acids. The V end lost 3 bases, the J end lost 4 bases, and 19 bases lay between the germline ends.

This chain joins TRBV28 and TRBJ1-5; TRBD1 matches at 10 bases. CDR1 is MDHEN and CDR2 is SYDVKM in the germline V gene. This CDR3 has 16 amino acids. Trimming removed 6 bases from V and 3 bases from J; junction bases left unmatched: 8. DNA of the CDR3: TGTGCCAGCAGGGGGGGGACAGGGGTATTCAATCAGCCCCAGCATTTT. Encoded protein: CASRGGTGVFNQPQHF.